This T cell receptor (beta chain) originates from a study of cytomegalovirus exposure and HLA in healthy donors. Notes on the study in general: Prediction of most subjects' HLA-A and HLA-B alleles by TCR beta sequences was reportedly accurate. Rare sequences made up most TCRs, while some public TCRs were found in many donors.

The CDR3 sequence is 14 residues long. The germline CDR1 and CDR2 sequences are ENHRY and SYGVKD. Trimming removed 4 bases from V and 14 bases from J; junction bases left unmatched: 12. Concerning this clone: As yet, its antigen is unknown.

The study ran its PCR with 60 Vbeta and 13 Jbeta primers. The repertoire was sequenced with immunoSEQ multiplex PCR; TCRdb's copy has only in-frame clones and lacks some. The sample holds approximately 180,000 clones; 81% are singletons and the top ten take approximately 1.8%. This TCR was recovered from a man aged 18 to 30 in good health and CMV-seronegative. Sample: PBMCs. This chain uses TRBV10-3 with TRBJ2-1, with 9 bases lining up with TRBD2. CDR3 loop: CAISGRTSGLAKFF. CDR3 nucleotide sequence: TGTGCCATCAGTGGGAGAACTAGCGGGTTGGCGAAGTTCTTC.